This TCR beta chain was identified in a study of long-term antiretroviral therapy in people with HIV. Germline assignment: CDR1 MDHEN and CDR2 SYDVKM. This CDR3 has 13 amino acids. V dropped 5 bases and J dropped 6 bases, with 12 bases sitting between them. The study, taken as a whole, reports: Older ART regimens were possibly in use when the blood was collected between about 2004 and 2018.

The libraries were made with immunoSEQ v3.0 at survey level. Measured with immunoSEQ multiplex PCR; TCRdb has only the in-frame clones, and not every one. The sample lists 29,000 or so clones, approximately 94% occurring once. Concerning this clone: Its antigen is still unknown.

The specimen was unsorted PBMCs, collected 7.4 years after starting antiretroviral therapy. The chain joins TRBV28 to TRBJ2-3; D is possibly TRBD1 (6 bases). This clonotype originated in a man in his fifties with HIV. The CDR3 DNA reads as TGTGCCAGCAGTGGAATACAGGGTGATACGCAGTATTTT. Encoded protein: CASSGIQGDTQYF.